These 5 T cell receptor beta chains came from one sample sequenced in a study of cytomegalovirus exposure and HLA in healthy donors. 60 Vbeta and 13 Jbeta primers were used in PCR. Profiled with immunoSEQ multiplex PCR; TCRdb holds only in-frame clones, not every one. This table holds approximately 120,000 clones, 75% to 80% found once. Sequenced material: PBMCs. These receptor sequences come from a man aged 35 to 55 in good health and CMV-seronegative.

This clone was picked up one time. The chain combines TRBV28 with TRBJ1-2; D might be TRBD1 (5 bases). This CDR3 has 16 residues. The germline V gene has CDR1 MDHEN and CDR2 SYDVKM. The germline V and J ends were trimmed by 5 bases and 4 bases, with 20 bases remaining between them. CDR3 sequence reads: CASSALPGAGGYGYTF. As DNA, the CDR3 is TGTGCCAGCAGTGCCCTGCCTGGAGCCGGGGGCTATGGCTACACCTTC.

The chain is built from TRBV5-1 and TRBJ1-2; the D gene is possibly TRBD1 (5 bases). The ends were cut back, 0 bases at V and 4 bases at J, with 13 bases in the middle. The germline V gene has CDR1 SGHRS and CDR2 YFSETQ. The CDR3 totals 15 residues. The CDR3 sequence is CASSLATGYSYGYTF. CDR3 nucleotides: TGCGCCAGCAGCTTGGCTACAGGATATAGCTATGGCTACACCTTC.

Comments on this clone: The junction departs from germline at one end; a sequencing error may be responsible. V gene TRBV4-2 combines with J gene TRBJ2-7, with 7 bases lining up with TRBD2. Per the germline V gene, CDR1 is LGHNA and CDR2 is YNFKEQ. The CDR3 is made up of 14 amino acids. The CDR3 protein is CASSQGLADYEQYF. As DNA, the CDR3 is TGTGCCAGCAGTCAAGGCCTAGCGGATTACGAGCAGTACTTC.

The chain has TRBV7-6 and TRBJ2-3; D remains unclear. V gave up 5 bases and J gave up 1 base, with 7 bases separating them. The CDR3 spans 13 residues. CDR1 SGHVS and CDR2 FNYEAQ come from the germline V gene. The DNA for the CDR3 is TGTGCCAGCAGCGCCGGTCGCACAGATACGCAGTATTTT. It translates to CASSAGRTDTQYF.

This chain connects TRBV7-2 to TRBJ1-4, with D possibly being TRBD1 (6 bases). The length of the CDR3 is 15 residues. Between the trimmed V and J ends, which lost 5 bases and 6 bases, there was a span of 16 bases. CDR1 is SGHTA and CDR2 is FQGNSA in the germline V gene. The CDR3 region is CASSPQTGRHEKLFF. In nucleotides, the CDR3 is TGTGCCAGCAGCCCTCAGACAGGTCGGCATGAAAAACTGTTTTTT.